This is a list of T cell receptor beta chains from one sample in a study of tumor and adjacent non-tumor tissue in lung cancer. TCRdb analysed the multiplex PCR reads with MiXCR anew, one entry per CDR3 protein. The sample has around 86,000 distinct CDR3 sequences; 72% are singletons. The specimen sequenced was lung tumor tissue. The source is a middle-aged woman with non-small cell lung cancer. Both conserved end residues are part of each CDR3. A D gene is named only where the DNA matches it firmly. Expanded clones are given a class, and other clones once, few, many or no size at all.

J gene: TRBJ2-7
clone size: .
V gene: TRBV4-1
D gene: .
CDR3 DNA: TGCGCCAACAGCCAAGATGGGGGGACGTCCAGTGAGCTGTACTTC
CDR3 protein: CANSQDGGTSSELYF

J gene: TRBJ2-3
clone size: few
V gene: TRBV5-6
D gene: TRBD2
CDR3 DNA: TGTGTCAGCAGCGTCGGGACTAGCGGGAGAGCCACAGATACGCAGTATTTT
CDR3 protein: CVSSVGTSGRATDTQYF

J gene: TRBJ2-1
clone size: once
V gene: TRBV6-6
D gene: .
CDR3 DNA: TGTGCCAGCAGGGGGAGGGGGAGCTACAACGATCAGTTCTTC
CDR3 protein: CASRGRGSYNDQFF

J gene: TRBJ1-2
clone size: .
V gene: TRBV11-2
D gene: .
CDR3 DNA: TGTGTCAGCATCCCGATGGGCAGGGGCATACAAGGCTACACCTTC
CDR3 protein: CVSIPMGRGIQGYTF

J gene: TRBJ2-5
clone size: many
V gene: TRBV24-1
D gene: .
CDR3 DNA: TGTGCCACCAGTGACGGCAGTTCCCGGAAAGGGTACTTC
CDR3 protein: CATSDGSSRKGYF

J gene: TRBJ2-1
clone size: many
V gene: TRBV5-1
D gene: TRBD2
CDR3 DNA: TGCGCCAGCAGCTCGGGAATCCCGGGACTAGCGGGCAATGAGCAGTTCTTC
CDR3 protein: CASSSGIPGLAGNEQFF

J gene: TRBJ1-2
clone size: .
V gene: TRBV4-1
D gene: .
CDR3 DNA: TGCGCCAGCAGCAAGCAGGCTACCCATGGCTACATCTTC
CDR3 protein: CASSKQATHGYIF

J gene: TRBJ2-7
clone size: .
V gene: TRBV29-1
D gene: .
CDR3 DNA: TGCAGTGTGATTAGCGGTTTTTCTTACAATGAGCAGTACTTC
CDR3 protein: CSVISGFSYNEQYF

J gene: TRBJ2-5
clone size: many
V gene: TRBV5-1
D gene: .
CDR3 DNA: TGCGCCAGCAGCTCAGGACCCGGGGAGACCCAGTACTTC
CDR3 protein: CASSSGPGETQYF

J gene: TRBJ2-1
clone size: .
V gene: TRBV11-2
D gene: TRBD2
CDR3 DNA: TGTGCCAGCAGTTCGCGCATCGTAACTAGCGGGGGTCTAAAGGAGCAGTTCTTC
CDR3 protein: CASSSRIVTSGGLKEQFF

J gene: TRBJ2-7
clone size: .
V gene: TRBV10-2
D gene: TRBD1
CDR3 DNA: TGCACCAGCAGTGAAAGACAGGGAATAGGAGGCCAGCAGTACTTC
CDR3 protein: CTSSERQGIGGQQYF

J gene: TRBJ1-1
clone size: many
V gene: TRBV6-1
D gene: .
CDR3 DNA: TGTGCCAGCACGGAGAGAGCAAGGAACACTGAAGCTTTCTTT
CDR3 protein: CASTERARNTEAFF

J gene: TRBJ2-1
clone size: .
V gene: TRBV29-1
D gene: .
CDR3 DNA: TGCAGCGTGATTAGCAGTTTTTCTTATAATGAGCAGTTCTTC
CDR3 protein: CSVISSFSYNEQFF

J gene: TRBJ2-3
clone size: .
V gene: TRBV7-9
D gene: .
CDR3 DNA: TGTGCCAGCAGCACAATCCGTTCCGATAGCACAGATACGCAGTATTTT
CDR3 protein: CASSTIRSDSTDTQYF

J gene: TRBJ2-2
clone size: once
V gene: TRBV11-2
D gene: .
CDR3 DNA: TGTGCCAGCAGCTTTAGGGAGATGGAAACCGGGGAGTTGTTTTTT
CDR3 protein: CASSFREMETGELFF

J gene: TRBJ2-5
clone size: .
V gene: TRBV29-1
D gene: .
CDR3 DNA: TGTGGCGTGGGCTACCGCGGAGAGACCCAGTACTTC
CDR3 protein: CGVGYRGETQYF

J gene: TRBJ1-1
clone size: many
V gene: TRBV7-9
D gene: .
CDR3 DNA: TGTGCCAGCAGCGGGACCCTTGAAGCTTTCTTT
CDR3 protein: CASSGTLEAFF

J gene: TRBJ2-1
clone size: once
V gene: TRBV6-1
D gene: .
CDR3 DNA: TGTACCAGCACAGTTCCAGGGTACACCTACAATGAGCAGATCTTC
CDR3 protein: CTSTVPGYTYNEQIF

J gene: TRBJ1-5
clone size: .
V gene: TRBV28
D gene: .
CDR3 DNA: TGTGCCAGTACCACCATGGGGTCGGGCTCGATGGCCCAGCATTTT
CDR3 protein: CASTTMGSGSMAQHF

J gene: TRBJ1-5
clone size: .
V gene: TRBV10-3
D gene: .
CDR3 DNA: TGTGCCATTAGTGATTCAGGGAATCAGCCCCAGCATTTT
CDR3 protein: CAISDSGNQPQHF

J gene: TRBJ2-3
clone size: few
V gene: TRBV28
D gene: .
CDR3 DNA: TGTGCCAGCAACGCGACAGAGCCCACTGAGGGCACAGATACGCAGTATTTT
CDR3 protein: CASNATEPTEGTDTQYF

J gene: TRBJ1-5
clone size: .
V gene: TRBV28
D gene: .
CDR3 DNA: TGTACCAGCAGTTCTGACAGGATCAGCAATCAGCCCCAGCATTTT
CDR3 protein: CTSSSDRISNQPQHF

J gene: TRBJ1-5
clone size: many
V gene: TRBV20-1
D gene: .
CDR3 DNA: TGCAGTGCTTCCCCACAGGCCTATTACAATCAGCCCCAGCATTTT
CDR3 protein: CSASPQAYYNQPQHF

J gene: TRBJ1-2
clone size: many
V gene: TRBV6-5
D gene: .
CDR3 DNA: TGTGCCAGCAGTTACCGGTCGGATCTTTCGGGCTACACCTTC
CDR3 protein: CASSYRSDLSGYTF

J gene: TRBJ2-1
clone size: many
V gene: TRBV20-1
D gene: .
CDR3 DNA: TGCAATGCTCTACTCCGAGGGGGTTTGATGTTCTTC
CDR3 protein: CNALLRGGLMFF

J gene: TRBJ1-4
clone size: many
V gene: TRBV7-9
D gene: TRBD1
CDR3 DNA: TGTGCCAGCAGCCCAGGACAGGGGGGTGAAAAACTGTTTTTT
CDR3 protein: CASSPGQGGEKLFF

J gene: TRBJ1-1
clone size: many
V gene: TRBV4-1
D gene: TRBD1
CDR3 DNA: TGCGCCAGCAGCCAGGGGTCAGGGGGGGGGATGAACACTGAAGCTTTCTTT
CDR3 protein: CASSQGSGGGMNTEAFF

J gene: TRBJ2-1
clone size: .
V gene: TRBV6-6
D gene: TRBD2
CDR3 DNA: TGTGCCAGGAAGGGGAGGGGAAGCTACAATGAGCAGTTCTTC
CDR3 protein: CARKGRGSYNEQFF

J gene: TRBJ2-3
clone size: .
V gene: TRBV11-2
D gene: TRBD1
CDR3 DNA: TGTACCAGCAGTCCGGGTTTGCCGGGACAGGATGATGCAGATACGCAGTATTTT
CDR3 protein: CTSSPGLPGQDDADTQYF

J gene: TRBJ2-3
clone size: .
V gene: TRBV7-9
D gene: .
CDR3 DNA: TGTGCCAACAGCTCTGACTACCTTAGCACAGATACGCAGTATTTT
CDR3 protein: CANSSDYLSTDTQYF

J gene: TRBJ1-2
clone size: .
V gene: TRBV10-3
D gene: .
CDR3 DNA: TGTGCCATCAGTGAGGGACAACACATCAACTATGGCTACACCTTC
CDR3 protein: CAISEGQHINYGYTF

J gene: TRBJ2-5
clone size: .
V gene: TRBV10-3
D gene: .
CDR3 DNA: TGTGCCATCAGACCGACAGGGGAGGGGGATACCCAGTACTTT
CDR3 protein: CAIRPTGEGDTQYF

J gene: TRBJ2-4
clone size: medium-sized
V gene: TRBV7-9
D gene: TRBD1
CDR3 DNA: TGTGCCAGCAGAGACGACAGGGGACCGAAAAACATTCAGTACTTC
CDR3 protein: CASRDDRGPKNIQYF

J gene: TRBJ2-1
clone size: .
V gene: TRBV11-2
D gene: TRBD1
CDR3 DNA: TGCGCCAGCAGCCGCCCGCAGACAGGGAGTTCCTACCATGAGCAGCTCTTC
CDR3 protein: CASSRPQTGSSYHEQLF

J gene: TRBJ1-3
clone size: .
V gene: TRBV4-2
D gene: .
CDR3 DNA: TGTACCAGCAACCAAGATATGGGGGGCTCTGGAAACACCATATATTTT
CDR3 protein: CTSNQDMGGSGNTIYF

J gene: TRBJ2-2
clone size: .
V gene: TRBV20-1
D gene: TRBD2
CDR3 DNA: TGCAGTGAGCGGGGGACTACGGACACCGGGGAGCTGTTTTTT
CDR3 protein: CSERGTTDTGELFF

J gene: TRBJ1-5
clone size: .
V gene: TRBV20-1
D gene: TRBD1
CDR3 DNA: TGCAGCGATAGGGACAGGGCTCAGCCCCAGCATTTT
CDR3 protein: CSDRDRAQPQHF

J gene: TRBJ1-6
clone size: .
V gene: TRBV5-4
D gene: .
CDR3 DNA: TGTGCCGAGAGCTCGGACCCTACAGGAGTCTTATCACCCCTCCACTTT
CDR3 protein: CAESSDPTGVLSPLHF

J gene: TRBJ2-2
clone size: .
V gene: TRBV11-2
D gene: .
CDR3 DNA: TGTGCCAGCGGAAGTACAAACACCGGGGAGCTGTTTTTT
CDR3 protein: CASGSTNTGELFF

J gene: TRBJ1-5
clone size: .
V gene: TRBV2
D gene: TRBD1
CDR3 DNA: TGTGGCACGACACAGGGGGCGAATCAGCCCCAGCATTTT
CDR3 protein: CGTTQGANQPQHF

J gene: TRBJ2-3
clone size: .
V gene: TRBV5-1
D gene: TRBD2
CDR3 DNA: TGCGCCAGCAGCTGGCGGGGGGGTTTCGCCATAGATACGCAGTATTTT
CDR3 protein: CASSWRGGFAIDTQYF

J gene: TRBJ1-1
clone size: .
V gene: TRBV6-2/TRBV6-3
D gene: .
CDR3 DNA: TGTGCCAGCCCCCCGGGTGGACTCGACACTGAAGCTTTCTTT
CDR3 protein: CASPPGGLDTEAFF

J gene: TRBJ1-4
clone size: .
V gene: TRBV5-4
D gene: .
CDR3 DNA: TGTGCCACCAGCATGTGGGCTGGAGGGAGTGAAAAACTGTTTTTT
CDR3 protein: CATSMWAGGSEKLFF

J gene: TRBJ2-7
clone size: .
V gene: TRBV4-2
D gene: .
CDR3 DNA: TGTGCCAGCAGCCAAGCGCAACTAGTGGGGTCTTCCTACTGGCAGTACTTC
CDR3 protein: CASSQAQLVGSSYWQYF

J gene: TRBJ2-7
clone size: .
V gene: TRBV13
D gene: TRBD2
CDR3 DNA: TGTGGCAGCAGCTTAGGGAGGGTTTTGTCTGAGCAGTACTTC
CDR3 protein: CGSSLGRVLSEQYF

J gene: TRBJ2-2
clone size: many
V gene: TRBV20-1
D gene: TRBD2
CDR3 DNA: TGCAGTGCCACGGGGGGGAACACCGGGGAGCTGTTTTTT
CDR3 protein: CSATGGNTGELFF

J gene: TRBJ2-7
clone size: many
V gene: TRBV10-3
D gene: .
CDR3 DNA: TGTGCCATCAGTGACCCACTTTACGAGCAGTACTTC
CDR3 protein: CAISDPLYEQYF

J gene: TRBJ2-7
clone size: medium-sized
V gene: TRBV11-2
D gene: TRBD2
CDR3 DNA: TGTGCCAGCAGCTTAATGGGGACTAGCGGTTCCGAGCAGTACTTC
CDR3 protein: CASSLMGTSGSEQYF

J gene: TRBJ2-5
clone size: .
V gene: TRBV10-3
D gene: TRBD2
CDR3 DNA: TGTGCCGCCGGACTAGCGGGAGGGAGAGGTCAAAAGACCCAGTACTTC
CDR3 protein: CAAGLAGGRGQKTQYF

J gene: TRBJ1-2
clone size: few
V gene: TRBV28
D gene: TRBD1
CDR3 DNA: TGTGCCAGCAGTATTCACAAGACAGGGGTACAAGGCTACACCTTC
CDR3 protein: CASSIHKTGVQGYTF

J gene: TRBJ2-5
clone size: medium-sized
V gene: TRBV4-1
D gene: .
CDR3 DNA: TGCGCCAGCAGCCAAGCATGGTGGCCAACGGAGACCCAGTACTTC
CDR3 protein: CASSQAWWPTETQYF

J gene: TRBJ2-3
clone size: once
V gene: TRBV11-2
D gene: .
CDR3 DNA: TGTACCAGCAACAACGGGACTCTCGGGGCAGATACGCAGTATTTT
CDR3 protein: CTSNNGTLGADTQYF

J gene: TRBJ2-6
clone size: .
V gene: TRBV11-2
D gene: TRBD1
CDR3 DNA: TGTGCCAGCAGCGCAAGGACAGGGGGCTCCTCTGTGGCCAACGTCCTGACCTTT
CDR3 protein: CASSARTGGSSVANVLTF

J gene: TRBJ2-2
clone size: .
V gene: TRBV21-1
D gene: .
CDR3 DNA: TGTGCCATCGATCCCCGCAGCAGGGCCAACGGGGAACTGTTTTTT
CDR3 protein: CAIDPRSRANGELFF

J gene: TRBJ2-1
clone size: .
V gene: TRBV11-3
D gene: TRBD2
CDR3 DNA: TGTGCCAGCAACAGGCAGGGTGTAGCGGGGTACAATGAGCAGTTCTTT
CDR3 protein: CASNRQGVAGYNEQFF

J gene: TRBJ1-1
clone size: many
V gene: TRBV12-3/TRBV12-4
D gene: .
CDR3 DNA: TGTGCCAGCAGTTTAGGGGGGGGGACGAACACTGAAGCTTTCTTT
CDR3 protein: CASSLGGGTNTEAFF

J gene: TRBJ2-5
clone size: .
V gene: TRBV13
D gene: .
CDR3 DNA: TGTGCCAGCAGCTTAATGACTGGGGGGGCCCGGTACTTC
CDR3 protein: CASSLMTGGARYF

J gene: TRBJ1-5
clone size: .
V gene: TRBV6-5
D gene: .
CDR3 DNA: TGTGACTGCAGCCGAGGGGTGAGCGGACAGCCCCTGCATTTT
CDR3 protein: CDCSRGVSGQPLHF

J gene: TRBJ1-5
clone size: many
V gene: TRBV10-3
D gene: TRBD1
CDR3 DNA: TGTGCCATCAGCCCCGGGACAGGTAGTAGTCAGCCCCAGCATTTT
CDR3 protein: CAISPGTGSSQPQHF